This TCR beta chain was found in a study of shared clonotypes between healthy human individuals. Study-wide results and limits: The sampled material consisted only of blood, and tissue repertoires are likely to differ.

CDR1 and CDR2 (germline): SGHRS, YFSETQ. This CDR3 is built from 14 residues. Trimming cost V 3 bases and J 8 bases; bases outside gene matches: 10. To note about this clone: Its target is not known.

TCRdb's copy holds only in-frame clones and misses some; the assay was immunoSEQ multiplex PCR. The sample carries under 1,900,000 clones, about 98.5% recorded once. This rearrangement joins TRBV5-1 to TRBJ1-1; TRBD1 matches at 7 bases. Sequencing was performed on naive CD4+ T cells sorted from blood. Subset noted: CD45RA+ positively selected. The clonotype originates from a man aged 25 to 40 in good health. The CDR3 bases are TGCGCCAGCAGCTACGCCCCCGGGACAGAAGAAGCTTTCTTT. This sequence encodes CASSYAPGTEEAFF.